This T cell receptor beta chain was identified during a study of blood T cell repertoires in COVID-19. Study summary: The origin of the acute and convalescent COVID-19 samples was the United States, Italy and Spain.

Seattle-derived patients entered the study during active infection and were followed longitudinally. The V gene lost 0 bases and the J gene lost 11 bases, with 13 bases spanning the gap. The CDR3 loop spans 13 amino acids. Data came from immunoSEQ multiplex PCR; TCRdb stores just in-frame clones and leaves some out. This sample has under 450,000 clones, with approximately 90% found just once. This sequence joins TRBV12-3 or TRBV12-4 and TRBJ1-1, with D possibly matching TRBD1 (6 bases). This sequence originates from a woman in her thirties or forties with COVID-19, enrolled during active disease. Input material: peripheral blood. In DNA, the CDR3 is TGTGCCAGCAGTTTAGCCAGCCCCACAGGGGCTTTCTTT. This encodes CASSLASPTGAFF.